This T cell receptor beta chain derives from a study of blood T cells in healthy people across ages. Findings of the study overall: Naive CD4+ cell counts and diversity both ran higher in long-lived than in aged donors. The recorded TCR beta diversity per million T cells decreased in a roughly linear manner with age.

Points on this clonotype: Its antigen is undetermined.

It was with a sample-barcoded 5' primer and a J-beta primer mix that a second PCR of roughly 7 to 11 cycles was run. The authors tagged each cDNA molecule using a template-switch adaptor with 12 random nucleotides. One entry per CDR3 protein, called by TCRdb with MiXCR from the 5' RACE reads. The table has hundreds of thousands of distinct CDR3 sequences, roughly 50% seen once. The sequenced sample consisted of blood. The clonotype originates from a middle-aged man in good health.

The CDR3 DNA reads TGTGCCACCAGCACAGGGGGGAAGAATCAGCCCCAGCATTTT. This codes for CATSTGGKNQPQHF. V is TRBV15 and J is TRBJ1-5; 7 nucleotides match TRBD1. Germline CDR1 reads LNHNV; CDR2 reads YYDKDF (reference sequence). The CDR3 is made up of 14 amino acids. V lost 4 bases to trimming and J lost 4 bases; unmatched junction nucleotides: 4. The full variable domain, completed using reference TRBV15 and TRBJ1-5, is DAMVIQNPRYQVTQFGKPVTLSCSQTLNHNVMYWYQQKSSQAPKLLFHYYDKDFNNEADTPDNFQSRRPNTSFCFLDIRSPGLGDTAMYLCATSTGGKNQPQHFGDGTRLSIL.